The T cell receptor (beta chain) under discussion was sequenced for a study of control samples from healthy donors and cancer patients. CDR1 SQVTM and CDR2 ANQGSEA come from the germline V gene. Trimming shortened V by 2 bases and J by 6 bases, and 11 bases separated the two germline ends. This CDR3 contains 13 residues. TCRdb's copy holds only in-frame clones and misses some; the assay was immunoSEQ multiplex PCR. The sample records 100,000 to 150,000 clones, around 90% being singletons. This chain uses TRBV29-1 with TRBJ2-4; weak D call: TRBD1 (5 bases). The specimen was blood. The clonotype was recovered from a man in his forties in good health. CDR3 nucleotide sequence: TGCAGCGTTGAACCAAAGCAGGGAAACATTCAGTACTTC. This gives the protein CSVEPKQGNIQYF.